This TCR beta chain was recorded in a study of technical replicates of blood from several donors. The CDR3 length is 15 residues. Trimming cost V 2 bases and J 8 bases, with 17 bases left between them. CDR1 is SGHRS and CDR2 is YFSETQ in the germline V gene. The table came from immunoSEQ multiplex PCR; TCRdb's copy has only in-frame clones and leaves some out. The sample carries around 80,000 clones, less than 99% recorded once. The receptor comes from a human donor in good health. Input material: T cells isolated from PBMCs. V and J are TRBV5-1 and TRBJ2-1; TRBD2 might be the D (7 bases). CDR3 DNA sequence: TGCGCCAGCAGCTTTTTGTGGTTAGGGGGGGATGAGCAGTTCTTC. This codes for CASSFLWLGGDEQFF. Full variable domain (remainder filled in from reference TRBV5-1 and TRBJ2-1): KAGVTQTPRYLIKTRGQQVTLSCSPISGHRSVSWYQQTPGQGLQFLFEYFSETQRNKGNFPGRFSGRQFSNSRSEMNVSTLELGDSALYLCASSFLWLGGDEQFFGPGTRLTVL.